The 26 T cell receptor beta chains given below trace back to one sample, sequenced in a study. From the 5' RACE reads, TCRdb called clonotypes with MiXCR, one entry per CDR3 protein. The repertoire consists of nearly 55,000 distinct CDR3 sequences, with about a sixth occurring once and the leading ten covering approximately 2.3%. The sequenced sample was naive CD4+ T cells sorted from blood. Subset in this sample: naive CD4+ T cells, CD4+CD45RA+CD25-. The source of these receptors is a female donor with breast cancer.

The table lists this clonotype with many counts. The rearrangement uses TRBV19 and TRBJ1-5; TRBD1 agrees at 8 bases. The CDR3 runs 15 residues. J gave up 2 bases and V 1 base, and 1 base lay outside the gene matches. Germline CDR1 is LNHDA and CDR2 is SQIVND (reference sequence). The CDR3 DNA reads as TGTGCCAGTAGTATAGTACAGGGGGGCAATCAGCCCCAGCATTTT. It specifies CASSIVQGGNQPQHF. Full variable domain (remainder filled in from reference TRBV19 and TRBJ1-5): DGGITQSPKYLFRKEGQNVTLSCEQNLNHDAMYWYRQDPGQGLRLIYYSQIVNDFQKGDIAEGYSVSREKKESFPLTVTSAQKNPTAFYLCASSIVQGGNQPQHFGDGTRLSIL.

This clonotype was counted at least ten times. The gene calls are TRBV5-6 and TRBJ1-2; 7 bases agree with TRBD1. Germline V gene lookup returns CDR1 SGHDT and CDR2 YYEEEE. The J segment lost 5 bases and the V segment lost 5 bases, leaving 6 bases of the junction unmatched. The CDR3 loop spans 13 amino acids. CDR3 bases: TGTGCCAGCAGTCCGGGACAGACATATGGCTACACCTTC. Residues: CASSPGQTYGYTF.

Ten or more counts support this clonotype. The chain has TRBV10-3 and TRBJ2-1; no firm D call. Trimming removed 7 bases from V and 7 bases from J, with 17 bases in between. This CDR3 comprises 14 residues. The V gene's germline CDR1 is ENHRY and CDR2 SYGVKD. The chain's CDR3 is CAINRALTENEQFF. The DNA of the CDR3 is TGTGCCATCAACCGGGCCCTGACGGAAAATGAGCAGTTCTTC.

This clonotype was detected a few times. The CDR3 coding sequence is TGTGCCAGCAGCTTAACTTCTCCTGTCGACAGGGCAAAAGAGACCCAGTACTTC. Protein sequence: CASSLTSPVDRAKETQYF. The V and J genes are TRBV7-9 and TRBJ2-5; 7 bases fit TRBD1. Germline V lookup: CDR1 SEHNR, CDR2 FQNEAQ (reference sequence). V shed 2 bases and J 3 bases; nucleotides not matched to a gene: 15. The CDR3 loop spans 18 amino acids.

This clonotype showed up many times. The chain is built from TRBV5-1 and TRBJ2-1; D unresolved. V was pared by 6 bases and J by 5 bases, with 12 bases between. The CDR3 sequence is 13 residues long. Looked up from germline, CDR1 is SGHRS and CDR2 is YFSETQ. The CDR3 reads CASMVGLNNEQFF. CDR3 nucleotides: TGCGCCAGCATGGTCGGTCTCAACAATGAGCAGTTCTTC.

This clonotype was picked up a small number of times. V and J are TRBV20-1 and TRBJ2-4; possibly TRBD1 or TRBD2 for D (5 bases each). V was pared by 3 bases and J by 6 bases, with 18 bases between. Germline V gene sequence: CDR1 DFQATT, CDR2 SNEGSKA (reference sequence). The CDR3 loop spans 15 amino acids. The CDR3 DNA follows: TGCAGTGCTAGTGGGGGAGCATCTACGGCAAACATTCAGTACTTC. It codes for CSASGGASTANIQYF.

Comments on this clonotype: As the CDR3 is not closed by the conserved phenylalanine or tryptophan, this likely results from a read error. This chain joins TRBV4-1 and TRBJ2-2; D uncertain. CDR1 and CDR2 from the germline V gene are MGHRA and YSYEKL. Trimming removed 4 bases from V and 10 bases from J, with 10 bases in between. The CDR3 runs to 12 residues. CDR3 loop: CASSPDTKELFL. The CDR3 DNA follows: TGCGCCAGCAGCCCTGACACCAAGGAGCTGTTTTTA.

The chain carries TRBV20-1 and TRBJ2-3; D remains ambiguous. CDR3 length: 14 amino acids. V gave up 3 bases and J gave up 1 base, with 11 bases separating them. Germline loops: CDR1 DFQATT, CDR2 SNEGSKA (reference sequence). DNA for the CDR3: TGCAGTGCTAGTGGTCAAGGAGGCACAGATACGCAGTATTTT. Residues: CSASGQGGTDTQYF.

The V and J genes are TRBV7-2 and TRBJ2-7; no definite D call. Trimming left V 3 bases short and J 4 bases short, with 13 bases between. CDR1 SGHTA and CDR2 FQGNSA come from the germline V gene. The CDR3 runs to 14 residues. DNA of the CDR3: TGTGCCAGCAGCTTTTTGGGCCGTAGTTACGAGCAGTACTTC. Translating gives CASSFLGRSYEQYF.

The CDR3 sequence is CASSQDWGEQYF. CDR3 in DNA: TGTGCCAGCAGCCAAGATTGGGGGGAGCAGTACTTC. V is TRBV14 and J is TRBJ2-7, with D perhaps being TRBD1 or TRBD2 (5 bases each). CDR1 and CDR2 (germline): SGHDN, FVKESK. V was cut by 0 bases and J by 7 bases, with 7 bases left in between. CDR3 length: 12 residues.

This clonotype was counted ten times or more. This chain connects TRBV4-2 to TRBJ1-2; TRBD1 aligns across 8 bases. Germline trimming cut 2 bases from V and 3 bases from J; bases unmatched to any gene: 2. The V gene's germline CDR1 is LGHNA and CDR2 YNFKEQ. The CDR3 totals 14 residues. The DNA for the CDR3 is TGTGCCAGCAGCCAAAACAGGGGGGACTATGGCTACACCTTC. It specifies CASSQNRGDYGYTF.

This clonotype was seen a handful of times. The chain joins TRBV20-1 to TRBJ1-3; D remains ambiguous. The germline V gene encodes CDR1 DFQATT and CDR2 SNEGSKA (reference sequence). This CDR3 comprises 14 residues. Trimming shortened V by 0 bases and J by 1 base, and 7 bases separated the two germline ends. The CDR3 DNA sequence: TGCAGTGCTAGAGATGTAGGGTCTGGAAACACCATATATTTT. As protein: CSARDVGSGNTIYF.

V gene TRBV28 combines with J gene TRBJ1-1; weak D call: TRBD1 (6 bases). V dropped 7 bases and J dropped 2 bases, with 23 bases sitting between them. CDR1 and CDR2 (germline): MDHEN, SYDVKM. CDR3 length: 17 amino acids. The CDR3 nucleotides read TGTGCCAGCACCCCTCGGCAGGGGAAAGTGTACAACACTGAAGCTTTCTTT. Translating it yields CASTPRQGKVYNTEAFF. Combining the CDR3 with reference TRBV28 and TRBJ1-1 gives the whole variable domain DVKVTQSSRYLVKRTGEKVFLECVQDMDHENMFWYRQDPGLGLRLIYFSYDVKMKEKGDIPEGYSVSREKKERFSLILESASTNQTSMYLCASTPRQGKVYNTEAFFGQGTRLTVV.

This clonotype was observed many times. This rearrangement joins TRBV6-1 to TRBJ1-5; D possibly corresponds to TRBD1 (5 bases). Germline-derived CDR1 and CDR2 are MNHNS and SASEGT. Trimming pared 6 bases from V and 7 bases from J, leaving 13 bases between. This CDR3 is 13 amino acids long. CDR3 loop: CASSQTWDQPQHF. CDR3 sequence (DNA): TGTGCCAGCAGCCAGACATGGGACCAGCCCCAGCATTTT.

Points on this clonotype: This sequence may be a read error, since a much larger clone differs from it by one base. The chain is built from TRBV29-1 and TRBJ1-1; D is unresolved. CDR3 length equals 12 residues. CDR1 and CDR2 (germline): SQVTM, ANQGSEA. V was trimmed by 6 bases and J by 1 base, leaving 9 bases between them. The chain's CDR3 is CSVAARNTEAFF. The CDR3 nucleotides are TGCAGCGTCGCCGCAAGGAACACTGAAGCTTTCTTT. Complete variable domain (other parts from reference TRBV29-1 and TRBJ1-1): SAVISQKPSRDICQRGTSLTIQCQVDSQVTMMFWYRQQPGQSLTLIATANQGSEATYESGFVIDKFPISRPNLTFSTLTVSNMSPEDSSIYLCSVAARNTEAFFGQGTRLTVV.

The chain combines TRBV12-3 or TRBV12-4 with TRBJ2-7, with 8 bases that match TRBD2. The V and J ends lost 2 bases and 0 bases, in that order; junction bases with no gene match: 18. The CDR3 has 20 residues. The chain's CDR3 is CASSLRSRGVLAGNSYEQYF. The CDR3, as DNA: TGTGCCAGCAGTTTAAGAAGTCGGGGGGTCCTAGCGGGCAACTCCTACGAGCAGTACTTC.

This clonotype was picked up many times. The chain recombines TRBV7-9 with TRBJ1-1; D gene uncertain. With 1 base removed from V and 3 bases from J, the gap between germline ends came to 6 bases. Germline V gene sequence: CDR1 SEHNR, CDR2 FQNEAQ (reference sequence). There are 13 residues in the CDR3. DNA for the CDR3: TGTGCCAGCAGCTTAGTTCCAGACACTGAAGCTTTCTTT. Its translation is CASSLVPDTEAFF.

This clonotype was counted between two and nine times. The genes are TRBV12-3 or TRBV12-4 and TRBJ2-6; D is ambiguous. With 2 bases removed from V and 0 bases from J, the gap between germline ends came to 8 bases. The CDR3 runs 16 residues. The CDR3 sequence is CASSLHSNSGANVLTF. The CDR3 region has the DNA TGTGCCAGCAGTTTACACAGCAACTCTGGGGCCAACGTCCTGACTTTC.

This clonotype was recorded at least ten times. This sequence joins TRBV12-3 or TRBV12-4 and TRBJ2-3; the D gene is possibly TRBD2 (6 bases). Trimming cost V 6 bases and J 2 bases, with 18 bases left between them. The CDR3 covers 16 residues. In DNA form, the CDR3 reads TGTGCCAGCAGGCTCGGGCGGGATGGACCCACAGATACGCAGTATTTT. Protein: CASRLGRDGPTDTQYF.

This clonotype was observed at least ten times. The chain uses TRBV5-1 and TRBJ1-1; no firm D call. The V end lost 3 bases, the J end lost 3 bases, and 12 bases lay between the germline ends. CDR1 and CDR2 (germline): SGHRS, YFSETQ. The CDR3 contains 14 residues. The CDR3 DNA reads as TGCGCCAGCAGCTCGCCGGACGGTTACACTGAAGCTTTCTTT. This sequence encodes CASSSPDGYTEAFF. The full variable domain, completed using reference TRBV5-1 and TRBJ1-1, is KAGVTQTPRYLIKTRGQQVTLSCSPISGHRSVSWYQQTPGQGLQFLFEYFSETQRNKGNFPGRFSGRQFSNSRSEMNVSTLELGDSALYLCASSSPDGYTEAFFGQGTRLTVV.

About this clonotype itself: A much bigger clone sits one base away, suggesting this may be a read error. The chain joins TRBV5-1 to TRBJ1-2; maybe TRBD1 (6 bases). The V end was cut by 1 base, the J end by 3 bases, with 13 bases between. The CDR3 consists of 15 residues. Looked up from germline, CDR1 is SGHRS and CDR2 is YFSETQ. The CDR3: CASSLTGSTDYGYTF. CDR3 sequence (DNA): TGCGCCAGCAGCTTGACAGGGTCAACTGACTATGGCTACACCTTC. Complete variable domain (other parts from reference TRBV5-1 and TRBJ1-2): KAGVTQTPRYLIKTRGQQVTLSCSPISGHRSVSWYQQTPGQGLQFLFEYFSETQRNKGNFPGRFSGRQFSNSRSEMNVSTLELGDSALYLCASSLTGSTDYGYTFGSGTRLTVV.

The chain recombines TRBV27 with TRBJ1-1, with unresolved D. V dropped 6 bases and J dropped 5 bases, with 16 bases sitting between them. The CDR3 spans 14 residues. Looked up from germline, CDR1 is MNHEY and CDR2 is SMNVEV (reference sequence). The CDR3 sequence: CASSSPSTRTEAFF. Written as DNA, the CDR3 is TGTGCCAGCAGCTCCCCCAGTACGCGGACTGAAGCTTTCTTT.

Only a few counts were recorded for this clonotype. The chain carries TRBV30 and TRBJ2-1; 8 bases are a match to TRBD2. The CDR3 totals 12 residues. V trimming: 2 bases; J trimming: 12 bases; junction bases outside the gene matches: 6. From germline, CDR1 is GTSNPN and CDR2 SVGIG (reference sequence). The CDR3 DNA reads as TGTGCCTGGAGTCCCAGCGGGGGCGGGCAGTTCTTC. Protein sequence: CAWSPSGGGQFF.

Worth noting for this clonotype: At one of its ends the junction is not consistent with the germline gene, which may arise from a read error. DNA for the CDR3: TGTGCCAGCCCGCGTGAGCAGCTCTTC. This codes for CASPREQLF. The chain uses TRBV27 and TRBJ2-1, with D hard to call. The CDR3 is made up of 9 amino acids. CDR1 MNHEY and CDR2 SMNVEV come from the germline V gene (reference sequence).

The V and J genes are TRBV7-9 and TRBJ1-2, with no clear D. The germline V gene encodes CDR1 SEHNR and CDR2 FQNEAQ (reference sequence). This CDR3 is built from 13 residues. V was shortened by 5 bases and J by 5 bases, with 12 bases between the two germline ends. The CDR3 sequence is CASSLGGEYGYTF. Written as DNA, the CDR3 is TGTGCCAGCAGCCTAGGCGGGGAATATGGCTACACCTTC.

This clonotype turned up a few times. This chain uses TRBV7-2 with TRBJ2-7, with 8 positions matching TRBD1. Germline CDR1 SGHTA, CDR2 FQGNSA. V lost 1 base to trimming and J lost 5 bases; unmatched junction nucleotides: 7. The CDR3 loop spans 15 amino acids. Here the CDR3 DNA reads TGTGCCAGCAGCTTAGAGCACCAGGGGGCCCACGAGCAGTACTTC. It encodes CASSLEHQGAHEQYF.